The clone carrying this TCR beta chain was detected ten times or more. Its antigen is currently unknown. The data are from a study of T cells after yellow fever vaccination. Study-wide context: Low-cell-number fractions were prepared with SMART-Seq v4 Ultra Low Input. Study-wide results and limits: Repertoires sorted by FACS could include abundant clonotypes that are contaminants from the bulk population. Overlap between CD4 and CD8 compartments was detected for a small share of clonotypes.

By 5'RACE template switching, TCR cDNA was produced, with a universal primer site and UMIs added in the process. TCRdb re-analysed the 5' RACE reads in MiXCR, keeping a single row per CDR3 protein. Here the sample spans approximately 120,000 distinct CDR3 sequences, roughly 6.7% being singletons. Germline CDR1 is MGHRA and CDR2 is YSYEKL. The CDR3 totals 15 residues. Germline trimming cut 1 base from V and 7 bases from J; bases unmatched to any gene: 5. The chain uses TRBV4-1 and TRBJ1-2, with 11 bases matching TRBD1. The sequencing used CD4+ T cells sorted from PBMCs, collected roughly 10 days after the first yellow fever vaccination. This receptor was identified in a man aged 18 to 35 who received the YFV17D yellow fever vaccine. The CDR3 DNA follows: TGCGCCAGCAGCCAAGCAAGGGGACAGGGGGGTGGCTACACCTTC. Residues: CASSQARGQGGGYTF.